The 3 T cell receptor beta chains reported below all come from one sample, sequenced in a study of OX40 agonist ivuxolimab in advanced cancers. Generated by immunoSEQ multiplex PCR, the TCRdb table keeps only in-frame clones and is missing some. This table has over 15,000 clones, around 79% appearing once. Sequencing used CD4+ or CD8+ T cells sorted from blood, obtained in a trial of the OX40 agonist ivuxolimab. These TCRs come from an adult with an advanced solid tumor such as melanoma, head and neck, liver or kidney cancer.

The genes are TRBV6-6 and TRBJ1-5; D call uncertain. The CDR3 has 14 residues. V was clipped by 0 bases and J by 5 bases, with 8 bases between them. CDR1 MNHNY and CDR2 SVGAGI come from the germline V gene (reference sequence). CDR3 region: CASSYSTSHQPQHF. CDR3 nucleotides: TGTGCCAGCAGTTACTCGACAAGTCATCAGCCCCAGCATTTT.

The chain carries TRBV4-1 and TRBJ1-5; D is undetermined. Germline CDR1 is MGHRA and CDR2 is YSYEKL. The CDR3 covers 13 residues. V was shortened by 0 bases and J by 7 bases, with 7 bases between the two germline ends. The CDR3 coding sequence is TGCGCCAGCAGCCAAGAGGGAGGGCAGCCCCAGCATTTT. It specifies CASSQEGGQPQHF.

About this clone: This sample also contains other DNA sequences that code for the same CDR3. This chain uses TRBV2 with TRBJ1-1, with D possibly TRBD1 on 5 matching bases. This CDR3 has 10 residues. V gave up 9 bases and J gave up 5 bases, with 7 bases separating them. Germline lookup yields CDR1 SNHLY and CDR2 FYNNEI. For the CDR3, the DNA is TGTGCCAGTCGGGGGACTGAAGCTTTCTTT. It yields the protein CASRGTEAFF.